A selection of T cell receptor beta chains follows, all from one sample in a study of Ad26.COV2.S vaccination and SARS-CoV-2 variants. The table came from immunoSEQ multiplex PCR; TCRdb's copy has only in-frame clones and leaves some out. This sample has some 390,000 clones; 89% occur once, and the top ten carry under 2%. Source: peripheral blood, taken in a trial of Ad26.COV2.S vaccine versus placebo. These receptors were collected from a person between 18 and 65 years old who received the Ad26.COV2.S COVID-19 vaccine or a placebo. Both conserved end residues are part of each CDR3. The order of the fields is J gene, D gene, clone size, V gene, CDR3 DNA, CDR3 protein. D genes are given only for firm matches. Rows may omit the clone size; those that give it use once, few, many or a size class.

>TRBJ1-5|-|-|TRBV7-9
TGTGCCAGCAGCCCCTTAGGGGCACCCAATCAGCCCCAGCATTTT
CASSPLGAPNQPQHF
>TRBJ1-1|-|-|TRBV7-8
TGTGCCAGCAGCTCGTCAGGTCCCACTGAAGCTTTCTTT
CASSSSGPTEAFF
>TRBJ1-1|TRBD1|-|TRBV27
TGTGCCAGCAGTTCCCGAACAGGGGACACTGAAGCTTTCTTT
CASSSRTGDTEAFF
>TRBJ2-7|TRBD2|-|TRBV11-2
TGTGCCAGCAGCGCGGGACTAGCCTTCTCCTACGAGCAGTACTTC
CASSAGLAFSYEQYF
>TRBJ2-2|-|-|TRBV2
TGTGCCAGCAGCGGGACGACGGGTACCGGGGAGCTGTTTTTT
CASSGTTGTGELFF
>TRBJ2-2|-|-|TRBV9
TGTGCCAGCAGCCCATACCCAATCACCGGGGAGCTGTTTTTT
CASSPYPITGELFF
>TRBJ2-5|-|once|TRBV5-1
TGCGCCAGCAGAGCCGGACGATCCCGGGGGCGGGAGACCCAGTACTTC
CASRAGRSRGRETQYF
>TRBJ1-3|-|-|TRBV7-6
TGTGCCAGCAGCTTCCGACTTCAGGGAATCGGAGGAAACACCATATATTTT
CASSFRLQGIGGNTIYF
>TRBJ1-1|-|-|TRBV30
TGTGCCTGGAGTGTAGGTGAAAGGGACACTGAAGCTTTCTTT
CAWSVGERDTEAFF
>TRBJ2-1|TRBD2|-|TRBV9
TGTGCCAGCAGCGTAGCTCCCAGCGGGAGATCTTCCTACAATGAGCAGTTCTTC
CASSVAPSGRSSYNEQFF
>TRBJ2-2|TRBD2|-|TRBV9
TGTGCCAGCAGCGGGGGACTAGCGGGAGTGATCGGCACCGGGGAGCTGTTTTTT
CASSGGLAGVIGTGELFF
>TRBJ2-7|TRBD1|-|TRBV11-2
TGTGCCAGCAGCCGTAATAGGGACAGGGGCTACGAGCAGTACTTC
CASSRNRDRGYEQYF
>TRBJ2-4|-|-|TRBV9
TGTGCCAGCAGCGAAACAGGGTTGGAGGCCAAAAACATTCAGTACTTC
CASSETGLEAKNIQYF
>TRBJ1-3|TRBD1|-|TRBV28
TGTGCCAGCAGTTTGTACAGGGGGGTAGGAAACACCATATATTTT
CASSLYRGVGNTIYF
>TRBJ2-1|-|-|TRBV30
TGTGCCTGGAGTGGAGGGAGCAGGGCTAACAATGAGCAGTTCTTC
CAWSGGSRANNEQFF
>TRBJ2-7|-|-|TRBV5-1
TGCGCCAGCAAAGAAGGGGTTTATTCCTACGAGCAGTACTTC
CASKEGVYSYEQYF